The 13 T cell receptor beta chains below come from one sample, sequenced in a study of blood T cell repertoires in COVID-19 (dated by TCRdb to the early 2020s). Libraries were prepared through the immunoSEQ multiplex PCR assay. As stored in TCRdb, this immuneACCESS dataset retains in-frame rearrangements with V and J assigned. A fraction of the clones does not appear; measured against another copy, unresolved V genes explain less than half of the discrepancy, and the remainder lacks a known reason. The sample includes some 150,000 clones, with roughly 90% observed a single time. The ten largest clones capture around 2.9% of the sample. Sequencing was carried out using peripheral blood. The receptors were sampled from a man aged 60 to 69 with acute or convalescent COVID-19.

This chain connects TRBV7-8 to TRBJ2-7, with a weak D call TRBD1 (5 bases). CDR1 is SGHVS, CDR2 FQNEAQ, per germline. The CDR3 length is 13 residues. Trimming stripped 5 bases from V and 3 bases from J, with 11 bases between. Here the CDR3 DNA reads TGTGCCAGCAGCCGTCGGCAGGGCTACGAGCAGTACTTC. Encoded protein: CASSRRQGYEQYF.

The CDR3: CASSLLAETNEKLFF. The CDR3 coding sequence is TGTGCCAGCAGCTTATTGGCCGAAACTAATGAAAAACTGTTTTTT. V and J are TRBV11-2 and TRBJ1-4; D not certain. This CDR3 contains 15 residues. The germline V gene encodes CDR1 SGHAT and CDR2 FQNNGV. V was trimmed by 2 bases and J by 1 base, leaving 8 bases between them.

As to this clone: Within the sample, other DNA sequences also encode this same CDR3. This chain connects TRBV29-1 to TRBJ2-7; TRBD1 is a possible D gene (5 bases). Trimming stripped 4 bases from V and 1 base from J, with 5 bases between. The CDR3 loop spans 11 amino acids. The germline gives CDR1 SQVTM, CDR2 ANQGSEA. The CDR3 nucleotides read TGCAGCGTTGGACAGTCCTACGAGCAGTACTTC. The encoded protein is CSVGQSYEQYF.

The rearrangement uses TRBV7-2 and TRBJ2-3; D perhaps matches TRBD2 (5 bases). V lost 3 bases to trimming and J lost 6 bases, with 7 bases between them. Germline V gives CDR1 SGHTA, CDR2 FQGNSA. This CDR3 has 12 amino acids. The CDR3 sequence is CASSFQRDTQYF. The CDR3 DNA is TGTGCCAGCAGCTTTCAGCGGGATACGCAGTATTTT.

This chain links TRBV25-1 with TRBJ1-3; a possible D gene is TRBD1 (5 bases). The V gene lost 2 bases and the J gene lost 4 bases, with 15 bases spanning the gap. CDR1 MGHDK and CDR2 SYGVNS come from the germline V gene. CDR3 length equals 16 residues. This chain's CDR3 is CASSEPLTGFGNTIYF. CDR3 nucleotide sequence: TGTGCCAGCAGTGAACCCCTTACAGGCTTCGGAAACACCATATATTTT.

The CDR3 protein is CASSPHLRTGLSTEAFF. DNA for the CDR3: TGCGCCAGCAGCCCCCACCTACGGACAGGGCTGAGCACTGAAGCTTTCTTT. The chain couples TRBV5-1 to TRBJ1-1, with 8 bases identical to TRBD1. CDR1 and CDR2 from the germline V gene are SGHRS and YFSETQ. Trimming at V came to 4 bases and at J to 4 bases, leaving 15 bases not matched to a gene. The CDR3 covers 17 residues.

J is TRBJ1-4 and V is TRBV5-1; 7 nucleotides match TRBD1. Germline V lookup: CDR1 SGHRS, CDR2 YFSETQ. The J segment lost 1 base and the V segment lost 5 bases, leaving 5 bases of the junction unmatched. The CDR3 covers 15 residues. The CDR3 DNA is TGCGCCAGCAGAACCAGACAGGGAACTAATGAAAAACTGTTTTTT. It specifies CASRTRQGTNEKLFF.

V gene TRBV5-1 combines with J gene TRBJ2-5; D may be TRBD2 (5 bases). V shed 0 bases and J shed 4 bases, with 10 bases lying between them. Germline values: CDR1 SGHRS, CDR2 YFSETQ. The CDR3 length is 14 residues. As DNA, the CDR3 is TGCGCCAGCAGCTTGGTTCCGGGAAGAGAGACCCAGTACTTC. This codes for CASSLVPGRETQYF.

Comments on this clone: The sample holds other DNA sequences that translate to the same CDR3. The CDR3 region has the DNA TGCGCCAGCAGTGACAGGGGTTACAATGAGCAGTTCTTC. It translates to CASSDRGYNEQFF. The chain is built from TRBV10-2 and TRBJ2-1; D possibly corresponds to TRBD1 (6 bases). Germline V CDR1 and CDR2: WSHSY, SAAADI. Deletions cut 3 bases from V and 4 bases from J, with 7 bases between. CDR3 length: 13 residues.

The chain combines TRBV3-1 (or the pseudogene TRBV3-2) with TRBJ2-1; 11 bases are shared with TRBD2. The CDR3 covers 16 residues. The trim removed 4 bases at V and 6 bases at J, leaving 8 bases unmatched. Germline V gene data show CDR1 as LGHDT and CDR2 as YNNKEL (reference sequence). The CDR3 bases are TGTGCCAGCAGCCGGGGACGACTAGCGGGGACCAATGAGCAGTTCTTC. This translates into CASSRGRLAGTNEQFF.

The chain joins TRBV2 to TRBJ2-7, with 7 bases fitting TRBD1. In germline, CDR1 is SNHLY, CDR2 FYNNEI. Germline trimming cut 5 bases from V and 3 bases from J; bases unmatched to any gene: 1. CDR3 size: 12 residues. The CDR3 DNA reads as TGTGCCAGCAGTCGGGACAGCTACGAGCAGTACTTC. Translation: CASSRDSYEQYF.

The chain recombines TRBV3-1 (or the pseudogene TRBV3-2) with TRBJ1-6, with unresolved D. This CDR3 region has 14 residues. Trimming pared 1 base from V and 8 bases from J, leaving 9 bases between. From germline, CDR1 is LGHDT and CDR2 YNNKEL (reference sequence). The chain's CDR3 is CASSQGPRDSPLHF. The CDR3 DNA is TGTGCCAGCAGCCAAGGCCCTAGAGATTCACCCCTCCACTTT.

The chain links TRBV4-3 to TRBJ1-2; a possible D gene is TRBD1 (6 bases). This CDR3 has 13 residues. The germline V gene encodes CDR1 LGHNA and CDR2 YSLEER. Trimming left V 2 bases short and J 7 bases short, with 11 bases between. The CDR3 coding sequence is TGCGCCAGCAGCCAAAAGCGAGGGGGTGGCTACACCTTC. This gives the protein CASSQKRGGGYTF.